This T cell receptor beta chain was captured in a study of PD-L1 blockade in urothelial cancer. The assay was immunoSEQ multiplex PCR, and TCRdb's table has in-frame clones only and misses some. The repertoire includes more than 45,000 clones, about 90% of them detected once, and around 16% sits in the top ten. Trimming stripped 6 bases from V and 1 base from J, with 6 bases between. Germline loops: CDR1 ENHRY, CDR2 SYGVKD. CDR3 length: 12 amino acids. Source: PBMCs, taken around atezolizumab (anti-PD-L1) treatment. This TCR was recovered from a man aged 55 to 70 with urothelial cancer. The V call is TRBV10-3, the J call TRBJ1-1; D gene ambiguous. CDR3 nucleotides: TGTGCCATCAGGGGCCCGAACACTGAAGCTTTCTTT. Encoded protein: CAIRGPNTEAFF.